A single sample is the source of the 26 T cell receptor beta chains below, sequenced in a study of blood T cell repertoires in COVID-19. Sequencing used immunoSEQ multiplex PCR; TCRdb keeps in-frame clones, though not all of them. The sample lists about 120,000 clones, more than 75% occurring once. The sample was peripheral blood. The source of these receptors is a woman aged 70-85 years with acute or convalescent COVID-19.

This clone has a handful of counts. The gene calls are TRBV19 and TRBJ1-3; D might be TRBD1 (5 bases). The CDR3 totals 11 residues. The germline gives CDR1 LNHDA, CDR2 SQIVND (reference sequence). Trimming pared 10 bases from V and 4 bases from J, leaving 8 bases between. The CDR3 loop is CAIRQGNTIYF. In DNA form, the CDR3 reads TGTGCCATCAGACAGGGAAACACCATATATTTT.

The chain combines TRBV7-6 with TRBJ1-4; no clear D. V was pared by 5 bases and J by 7 bases, with 17 bases between. This CDR3 region has 15 residues. From germline, CDR1 is SGHVS and CDR2 FNYEAQ. CDR3 DNA: TGTGCCAGCAGCCCTAGAGTGCGAGTGGGTGAAAAACTGTTTTTT. It specifies CASSPRVRVGEKLFF.

V and J are TRBV5-4 and TRBJ2-2, with 10 bases lining up with TRBD1. The CDR3 consists of 17 residues. The trim removed 4 bases at V and 3 bases at J, leaving 9 bases unmatched. Looked up from germline, CDR1 is SGHNT and CDR2 is YYREEE (reference sequence). Written as DNA, the CDR3 is TGTGCCAGCAGCGCAGCACTCGGGACAGGGGACACCGGGGAGCTGTTTTTT. Its translation: CASSAALGTGDTGELFF.

The V gene is TRBV5-1, the J gene TRBJ1-6; 9 bases fit TRBD1. This CDR3 has 16 residues. Germline CDR1 and CDR2: SGHRS and YFSETQ. Trimming at V came to 4 bases and at J to 10 bases, leaving 12 bases not matched to a gene. The CDR3 here is CASSAGQGRDPSPLHF. The DNA for the CDR3 is TGCGCCAGCAGCGCGGGACAGGGAAGGGACCCCTCACCCCTCCACTTT.

The rearrangement joins TRBV24-1 to TRBJ2-3; 13 nucleotides align to TRBD2. Germline lookup yields CDR1 KGHDR and CDR2 SFDVKD. After removal of 5 bases from V and 4 bases from J, the junction contained 11 bases not matched to a gene. The CDR3 loop spans 18 amino acids. CDR3 loop: CATSVGGTSGVVADTQYF. Written as DNA, the CDR3 is TGTGCCACCAGTGTGGGTGGGACTAGCGGGGTTGTCGCAGATACGCAGTATTTT.

The V gene is TRBV18, the J gene TRBJ1-2, with 7 bases lining up with TRBD1. CDR3 size: 15 residues. With 4 bases clipped from V and 0 bases from J, the junction kept 5 bases outside the gene matches. Germline V gene data show CDR1 as KGHSH and CDR2 as LQKENI. CDR3 nucleotides: TGTGCCAGCTCACTTGGGACAGCTCCTAACTATGGCTACACCTTC. Protein: CASSLGTAPNYGYTF.

The chain recombines TRBV4-2 with TRBJ2-3; no firm D call. CDR3 size: 15 residues. CDR1 is LGHNA and CDR2 is YNFKEQ in the germline V gene. Trimming left V 0 bases short and J 5 bases short, with 12 bases between. CDR3 region: CASSQERDYGDTQYF. CDR3 DNA: TGTGCCAGCAGCCAAGAAAGAGATTACGGAGATACGCAGTATTTT.

The chain is built from TRBV12-3 or TRBV12-4 and TRBJ1-1, with unresolved D. With 5 bases removed from V and 3 bases from J, the gap between germline ends came to 10 bases. The CDR3 extends over 13 amino acids. CDR3 nucleotides: TGTGCCAGCAGTGCGGAGGGCTACACTGAAGCTTTCTTT. This codes for CASSAEGYTEAFF.

The rearrangement links TRBV7-4 to TRBJ1-4; TRBD1 aligns across 7 bases. Germline CDR1 reads SGHVT; CDR2 reads SQSDAQ. The CDR3 loop spans 12 amino acids. V shed 4 bases, J shed 16 bases, and the junction held 9 bases outside the gene matches. Here the CDR3 DNA reads TGTGCCAGCAGCTACCTTACGGACAGGCCGTTTTTT. Its translation: CASSYLTDRPFF.

The chain combines TRBV18 with TRBJ2-7; D might be TRBD1 (5 bases). The CDR3 runs 14 residues. CDR1 and CDR2 from the germline V gene are KGHSH and LQKENI. V was clipped by 3 bases and J by 0 bases, with 9 bases between them. CDR3: CASSPDSTSYEQYF. CDR3 DNA: TGTGCCAGCTCACCCGACAGCACCTCCTACGAGCAGTACTTC.

This chain uses TRBV2 with TRBJ1-1; D is perhaps TRBD1 (5 bases). Germline loops: CDR1 SNHLY, CDR2 FYNNEI. Between the trimmed V and J ends, which lost 2 bases and 7 bases, there was a span of 20 bases. The CDR3 consists of 16 residues. CDR3 in DNA: TGTGCCAGCAGTGAAACCGAGACAGCCATAAGGTTTGAAGCTTTCTTT. It is translated as CASSETETAIRFEAFF.

This chain's CDR3 is CASAFSQETQYF. The CDR3 DNA follows: TGTGCCAGCGCTTTCAGCCAAGAGACCCAGTACTTC. This chain joins TRBV12-3 or TRBV12-4 and TRBJ2-5; D not certain. V was cut by 8 bases and J by 1 base, with 8 bases left in between. The CDR3 consists of 12 residues.

The V and J genes are TRBV12-2 and TRBJ1-5. TRBV12-2 corresponds to a pseudogene. The CDR3 contains 17 residues. DNA of the CDR3: TGTGCAAGTCGCTCGTACCGGGGCCAGGGGAGGGTCCAGCCCCAGCATTTT. Its protein is CASRSYRGQGRVQPQHF.

This sequence joins TRBV18 and TRBJ1-1; no firm D call. Germline V gene lookup returns CDR1 KGHSH and CDR2 LQKENI. The V end was cut by 0 bases, the J end by 5 bases, with 10 bases between. The CDR3 extends over 14 amino acids. The DNA for the CDR3 is TGTGCCAGCTCACCACCGGAAAAGAGGACTGAAGCTTTCTTT. It translates to CASSPPEKRTEAFF.

The chain is built from TRBV6-4 and TRBJ1-1, with TRBD1 identical over 7 bases. V dropped 2 bases and J dropped 4; count of bases not matched to a gene: 4. Germline V CDR1 and CDR2: MRHNA, SNTAGT. CDR3 length: 14 amino acids. This chain's CDR3 is CASSDGDSSTEAFF. The DNA of the CDR3 is TGTGCCAGCAGTGACGGGGACAGTAGCACTGAAGCTTTCTTT.

The chain carries TRBV5-1 and TRBJ2-2; TRBD2 matches at 7 bases. The trim removed 5 bases at V and 2 bases at J, leaving 9 bases unmatched. The CDR3 has 16 amino acids. Looked up from germline, CDR1 is SGHRS and CDR2 is YFSETQ. CDR3 in amino acids: CASRGGGTINTGELFF. CDR3 in DNA: TGCGCCAGCAGAGGCGGGGGTACTATAAACACCGGGGAGCTGTTTTTT.

The rearrangement uses TRBV5-4 and TRBJ1-3, with a tentative D call TRBD1 (5 bases). The germline CDR1 and CDR2 sequences are SGHNT and YYREEE (reference sequence). The CDR3 is made up of 14 amino acids. Trimming pared 8 bases from V and 2 bases from J, leaving 14 bases between. The CDR3 DNA reads TGTGCCAGTTCAGGGTTCAATACTGGAAACACCATATATTTT. Protein sequence: CASSGFNTGNTIYF.

The chain has TRBV3-1 (or the pseudogene TRBV3-2) and TRBJ2-1; D gene unclear. Germline-derived CDR1 and CDR2 are LGHDT and YNNKEL (reference sequence). The CDR3 sequence is 14 residues long. With 0 bases removed from V and 6 bases from J, the gap between germline ends came to 9 bases. CDR3 bases: TGTGCCAGCAGCCAAGATTGGGCTCGCAATGAGCAGTTCTTC. Translated: CASSQDWARNEQFF.

The CDR3 DNA is TGTGCCACCCGGGACACGGGGAACTATGGCTACACCTTC. It is translated as CATRDTGNYGYTF. The chain couples TRBV27 to TRBJ1-2; TRBD1 might be the D (6 bases). V lost 10 bases, J lost 2 bases, and 14 bases lay in between. Germline values: CDR1 MNHEY, CDR2 SMNVEV (reference sequence). The CDR3 has 13 amino acids.

This chain connects TRBV10-3 to TRBJ1-1; D might be TRBD1 (6 bases). There are 17 residues in the CDR3. CDR1 is ENHRY and CDR2 is SYGVKD in the germline V gene. V was cut by 4 bases and J by 3 bases, with 21 bases left in between. The CDR3 coding sequence is TGTGCCATCAGTGGGGGAAGAACAGGGAGAAAGGACACTGAAGCTTTCTTT. Translating gives CAISGGRTGRKDTEAFF.

The V gene is TRBV30, the J gene TRBJ2-7; possible D gene TRBD2, 6 bases. Germline V lookup: CDR1 GTSNPN, CDR2 SVGIG (reference sequence). V was clipped by 1 base and J by 3 bases, with 16 bases between them. This CDR3 region has 15 residues. CDR3 protein: CAWSDGVEGSYEQYF. The CDR3 DNA sequence: TGTGCCTGGAGTGATGGTGTGGAGGGGAGCTACGAGCAGTACTTC.

The chain recombines TRBV28 with TRBJ1-5, with 10 positions matching TRBD1. CDR3 length equals 16 residues. The germline CDR1 and CDR2 sequences are MDHEN and SYDVKM. J lost 6 bases, V lost 8 bases, and 13 bases had no gene match. CDR3 in amino acids: CASYPEGTGVLQPQHF. The CDR3 DNA follows: TGTGCCAGCTACCCCGAGGGGACAGGGGTTCTTCAGCCCCAGCATTTT.

The chain combines TRBV11-3 with TRBJ1-3, with 9 positions matching TRBD1. This CDR3 is 16 amino acids long. After removal of 4 bases from V and 0 bases from J, the junction contained 4 bases not matched to a gene. CDR1 and CDR2 from the germline V gene are SGHNT and YENEEA. CDR3 loop: CASSWTGATSGNTIYF. The CDR3 nucleotides read TGTGCCAGCAGCTGGACAGGGGCGACCTCTGGAAACACCATATATTTT.

This sequence joins TRBV3-1 (or the pseudogene TRBV3-2) and TRBJ2-5; D not certain. The CDR3 sequence is 11 residues long. Germline values: CDR1 LGHDT, CDR2 YNNKEL (reference sequence). V lost 5 bases to trimming and J lost 5 bases, with 6 bases between them. CDR3 sequence (DNA): TGTGCCAGCAGCAGTAGCGAGACCCAGTACTTC. Translated, it gives CASSSSETQYF.

This clone was counted once. The V gene is TRBV5-6, the J gene TRBJ2-7; 7 positions agree with TRBD1. Per the germline V gene, CDR1 is SGHDT and CDR2 is YYEEEE. V shed 4 bases, J shed 6 bases, and the junction held 19 bases outside the gene matches. CDR3 length equals 17 residues. DNA of the CDR3: TGTGCCAGCAGCCACGGATTCGGACAGGTCTTAAGTAGCGAGCAGTACTTC. Encoded protein: CASSHGFGQVLSSEQYF.

V and J are TRBV3-1 (or the pseudogene TRBV3-2) and TRBJ1-2, with 8 nucleotides matching TRBD1. The CDR3 totals 14 residues. J gave up 5 bases and V 4 bases, and 6 bases lay outside the gene matches. Germline values: CDR1 LGHDT, CDR2 YNNKEL (reference sequence). In DNA form, the CDR3 reads TGTGCCAGCAGCCCGGGACAGGAGCCTTATGGCTACACCTTC. Translating it yields CASSPGQEPYGYTF.